This entry is about one T cell receptor beta chain. A much larger clone differs by one base, so this may be a read error. The time point is: sample taken at primary tumor resection. From tumor, nontumor lung or frozen PBMC, whole RNA was taken unsorted for sequencing. These data are taken from a study of spatial heterogeneity in lung cancer. In germline, CDR1 is GTSNPN, CDR2 SVGIG (reference sequence). The V end was cut by 3 bases, the J end by 10 bases, with 15 bases between. The CDR3 consists of 13 residues. TCRdb used MiXCR to reprocess the 5' RACE reads, holding one entry per CDR3 protein. The table shows over 75,000 distinct CDR3 sequences, with approximately 20% occurring only once.

V and J are TRBV30 and TRBJ1-4; D not certain. The sequence derives from a male donor with early-stage non-small cell lung cancer. Sequencing used PBMCs, obtained at surgery. The CDR3, as DNA: TGTGCCTGGAGCCCCGGGCGGCTCGGAAAACTGTTTTTT. Translated, it gives CAWSPGRLGKLFF.